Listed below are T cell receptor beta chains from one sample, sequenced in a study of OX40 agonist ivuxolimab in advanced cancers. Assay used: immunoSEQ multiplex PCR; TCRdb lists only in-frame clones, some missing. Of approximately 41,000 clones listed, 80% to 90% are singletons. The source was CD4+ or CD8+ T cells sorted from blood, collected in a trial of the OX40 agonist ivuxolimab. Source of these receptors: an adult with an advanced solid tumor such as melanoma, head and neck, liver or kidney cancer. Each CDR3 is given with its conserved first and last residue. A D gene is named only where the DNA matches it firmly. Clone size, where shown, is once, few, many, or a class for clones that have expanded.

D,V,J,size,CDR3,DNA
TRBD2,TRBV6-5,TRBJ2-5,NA,CASSSPGLAETQYF,TGTGCCAGCAGTTCGCCGGGACTAGCGGAGACCCAGTACTTC
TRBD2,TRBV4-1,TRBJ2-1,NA,CASSLQRGSYNEQFF,TGCGCCAGCAGCCTCCAGCGGGGATCCTACAATGAGCAGTTCTTC
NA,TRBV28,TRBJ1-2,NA,CASSLWGDGYTF,TGTGCCAGCAGTTTATGGGGGGATGGCTACACCTTC
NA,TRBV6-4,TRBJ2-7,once,CASSPGGGFEQYF,TGTGCCAGCAGCCCTGGAGGCGGCTTCGAGCAGTACTTC
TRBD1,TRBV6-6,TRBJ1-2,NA,CASSFRGLRPPYGYTF,TGTGCCAGCAGTTTCAGGGGGCTTAGACCCCCCTATGGCTACACCTTC
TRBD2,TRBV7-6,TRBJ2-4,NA,CASSVTPGLAENIQYF,TGTGCCAGCAGCGTCACCCCGGGACTAGCGGAAAACATTCAGTACTTC
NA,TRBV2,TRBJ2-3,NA,CASREVPLQYF,TGTGCCAGCAGGGAGGTTCCTTTACAGTATTTT
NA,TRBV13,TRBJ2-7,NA,CASSLWGTTYEQYF,TGTGCCAGCAGCTTATGGGGTACTACCTACGAGCAGTACTTC
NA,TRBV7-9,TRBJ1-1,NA,CASSLGRPILNTEAFF,TGTGCCAGCAGCTTAGGGCGGCCAATTCTGAACACTGAAGCTTTCTTT
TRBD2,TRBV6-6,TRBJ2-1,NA,CASRDLSGGALDEQFF,TGTGCCAGCAGGGATTTGAGCGGGGGGGCCCTCGATGAGCAGTTCTTC
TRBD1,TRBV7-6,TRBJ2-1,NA,CASSPRQGVRNEQFF,TGTGCCAGCAGCCCCCGACAGGGGGTAAGGAATGAGCAGTTCTTC
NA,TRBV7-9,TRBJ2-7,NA,CASSLDMGGLVEQYF,TGTGCCAGCAGCTTAGATATGGGGGGGCTGGTTGAGCAGTACTTC
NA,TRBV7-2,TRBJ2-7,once,CASSSEPRGYEQYF,TGTGCCAGCAGCTCCGAGCCTAGAGGCTACGAGCAGTACTTC
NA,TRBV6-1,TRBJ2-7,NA,CASSEWNSGYEQYF,TGTGCCAGCAGTGAATGGAACTCGGGCTACGAGCAGTACTTC
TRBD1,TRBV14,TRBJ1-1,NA,CASSVGDSNTEAFF,TGTGCCAGCAGCGTAGGGGACAGTAACACTGAAGCTTTCTTT
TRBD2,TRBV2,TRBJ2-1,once,CASSEWAGGLNEQFF,TGTGCCAGCAGTGAATGGGCGGGGGGGCTCAATGAGCAGTTCTTC
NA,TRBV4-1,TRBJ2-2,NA,CASSQTANTGELFF,TGCGCCAGCAGCCAAACCGCGAACACCGGGGAGCTGTTTTTT
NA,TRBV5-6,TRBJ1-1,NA,CASSYQTGPSAFF,TGTGCCAGCAGCTACCAGACAGGTCCATCAGCTTTCTTT
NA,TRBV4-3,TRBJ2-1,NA,CASSLNPKNYNEQFF,TGCGCCAGCAGCCTAAACCCCAAGAACTACAATGAGCAGTTCTTC
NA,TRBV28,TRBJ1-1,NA,CASSSLMYTEAFF,TGTGCCAGCAGTTCCCTTATGTACACTGAAGCTTTCTTT